These 19 T cell receptor beta chains were sequenced from one sample in a study of beta chain features in type 1 diabetes. Expressed TCRB transcripts were sequenced because the isolated RNA had all been reverse transcribed beforehand. The method was immunoSEQ multiplex PCR; TCRdb's version includes in-frame clones alone and lacks a portion of them. The profile covers approximately 280,000 clones, with roughly 15% appearing a single time and roughly 0.015% taken by the ten largest. Whole-study results and caveats: Shortening that was moderate but significant affected the TCRB CDR3s of Type 1 diabetes patients in all four CD4+ subsets.

Which antigens these TCRs recognize remains unknown. The sequencing input was naive CD4+ T cells from blood. The receptors were sampled from a man in his late teens or twenties with type 1 diabetes.

The table lists this clone with a count of one. The gene calls are TRBV5-1 and TRBJ2-1, with 7 bases identical to TRBD2. Germline loops: CDR1 SGHRS, CDR2 YFSETQ. The length of the CDR3 is 15 residues. V lost 2 bases, J lost 4 bases, and 6 bases stayed unmatched. CDR3 residues: CASSFGARGYNEQFF. The CDR3 DNA reads TGCGCCAGCAGCTTTGGGGCGCGGGGGTACAATGAGCAGTTCTTC.

A few counts support this clone. The V call is TRBV30, the J call TRBJ2-7, with D tentatively TRBD2 (5 bases). Deletions cut 3 bases from V and 7 bases from J, with 16 bases between. Germline V CDR1 and CDR2: GTSNPN, SVGIG (reference sequence). The CDR3 runs to 13 residues. The CDR3 nucleotides are TGTGCCTGGAGCTCACGCCTACCGGGGGAGCAGTACTTC. Amino acids: CAWSSRLPGEQYF.

This clone has just a few counts. The rearrangement links TRBV5-1 to TRBJ2-2; TRBD1 is a possible D gene (6 bases). The CDR3 extends over 15 amino acids. Looked up from germline, CDR1 is SGHRS and CDR2 is YFSETQ. Trimming took 1 base from V and 0 from J, leaving 7 bases between them. The CDR3 DNA is TGCGCCAGCAGCTTGCGGACAGCGAACACCGGGGAGCTGTTTTTT. Amino acid sequence: CASSLRTANTGELFF.

The J gene is TRBJ1-6, the V gene TRBV19; 7 bases are shared with TRBD1. J lost 14 bases, V lost 7 bases, and 14 bases had no gene match. This CDR3 has 14 residues. Germline-derived CDR1 and CDR2 are LNHDA and SQIVND (reference sequence). CDR3 in DNA: TGTGCCAGTAACTCGGACAGGCGCCTAGACACCCTCCACTTT. Its translation: CASNSDRRLDTLHF.

The V call is TRBV5-4, the J call TRBJ2-2, with 10 bases aligning to TRBD2. The V and J ends lost 5 bases and 7 bases, in that order; junction bases with no gene match: 14. From germline, CDR1 is SGHNT and CDR2 YYREEE (reference sequence). CDR3 size: 17 residues. CDR3 in amino acids: CASSVGLAPTQGGELFF. The CDR3 bases are TGTGCCAGCAGTGTGGGACTAGCGCCAACCCAGGGCGGGGAGCTGTTTTTT.

This clone was detected only a few times. The chain is built from TRBV6-1 and TRBJ2-5; D ambiguous. With 2 bases removed from V and 7 bases from J, the gap between germline ends came to 8 bases. The CDR3 has 12 amino acids. CDR1 is MNHNS and CDR2 is SASEGT in the germline V gene. The CDR3 here is CASSEPPGTQYF. DNA for the CDR3: TGTGCCAGCAGTGAACCCCCGGGGACCCAGTACTTC.

This clone appeared a few times. The chain is built from TRBV29-1 and TRBJ1-1; D is unclear. Trimming removed 4 bases from V and 4 bases from J, with 13 bases in between. This CDR3 spans 13 amino acids. Germline CDR1 SQVTM, CDR2 ANQGSEA. The CDR3 sequence is CSVAGRIGTEAFF. DNA for the CDR3: TGCAGCGTTGCCGGGAGAATCGGCACTGAAGCTTTCTTT.

This clone was counted a few times. The chain employs TRBV7-9 and TRBJ2-4; 8 nucleotides match TRBD2. Germline assignment: CDR1 SEHNR and CDR2 FQNEAQ (reference sequence). The J segment lost 5 bases and the V segment lost 0 bases, leaving 3 bases of the junction unmatched. CDR3 length equals 15 residues. The CDR3 is CASSLAAGGENIQYF. In DNA form, the CDR3 reads TGTGCCAGCAGCTTAGCAGCCGGGGGGGAAAACATTCAGTACTTC.

This chain uses TRBV7-2 with TRBJ2-7; D may be TRBD2 (6 bases). This CDR3 comprises 13 residues. V was pared by 5 bases and J by 6 bases, with 14 bases between. The germline gives CDR1 SGHTA, CDR2 FQGNSA. CDR3 coding DNA: TGTGCCAGCAGCCCGTCGGAGGGTCGCGAGCAGTACTTC. Encoded protein: CASSPSEGREQYF.

The rearrangement uses TRBV5-1 and TRBJ2-1; 8 bases agree with TRBD2. Germline-derived CDR1 and CDR2 are SGHRS and YFSETQ. CDR3 size: 15 residues. V shed 2 bases and J 4 bases; nucleotides not matched to a gene: 5. The CDR3 region is CASSFGSGVYNEQFF. CDR3 bases: TGCGCCAGCAGCTTCGGTAGCGGGGTGTACAATGAGCAGTTCTTC.

This chain uses TRBV13 with TRBJ2-7, with D perhaps TRBD2 (6 bases). V gave up 2 bases and J gave up 11 bases, with 10 bases separating them. Germline V gene data show CDR1 as PRHDT and CDR2 as FYEKMQ (reference sequence). There are 11 residues in the CDR3. The CDR3 loop is CASSLTGTEYF. CDR3 coding DNA: TGTGCCAGCAGCTTAACGGGGACTGAGTACTTC.

This clone was picked up a small number of times. V usage is TRBV30 and J usage is TRBJ1-5; perhaps TRBD1 as D (5 bases). Between the trimmed V and J ends, which lost 0 bases and 4 bases, there was a span of 7 bases. Per germline, CDR1 GTSNPN and CDR2 SVGIG (reference sequence). This CDR3 contains 13 residues. The CDR3 protein is CAWSVRTNQPQHF. The DNA of the CDR3 is TGTGCCTGGAGTGTGAGGACAAATCAGCCCCAGCATTTT.

This clone was seen only a few times. V and J are TRBV6-6 and TRBJ2-7; 8 nucleotides match TRBD1. The germline V gene has CDR1 MNHNY and CDR2 SVGAGI (reference sequence). J was trimmed by 3 bases and V by 2 bases; bases with no gene match: 6. This CDR3 has 15 amino acids. CDR3 in amino acids: CASSYIGTGIYEQYF. The CDR3 nucleotides are TGTGCCAGCAGTTACATCGGGACAGGAATCTACGAGCAGTACTTC.

The J gene is TRBJ2-3, the V gene TRBV1; the table's D call TRBD2 went unverified against the DNA. TRBV1 is a pseudogene. There are 15 residues in the CDR3. CDR3 DNA sequence: TGCACCAGCAGCCAGAGACTAGCGGGCACAGATACGCAGTATTTT. Translated: CTSSQRLAGTDTQYF.

This clone was seen at least ten times. This chain links TRBV4-3 with TRBJ2-6, with no clear D. V was pared by 0 bases and J by 3 bases, with 3 bases between. The CDR3 spans 14 residues. CDR1 and CDR2 from the germline V gene are LGHNA and YSLEER. For the CDR3, the DNA is TGCGCCAGCAGCCAAGACCATGGGGCCAACGTCCTGACTTTC. This gives the protein CASSQDHGANVLTF.

There are a few counts of this clone. This chain connects TRBV6-6 to TRBJ1-5; 7 nucleotides align to TRBD1. Trimming removed 5 bases from V and 4 bases from J; junction bases left unmatched: 8. This CDR3 has 15 amino acids. Looked up from germline, CDR1 is MNHNY and CDR2 is SVGAGI (reference sequence). The chain's CDR3 is CASSPRDRRNQPQHF. Here the CDR3 DNA reads TGTGCCAGCAGTCCCCGGGACAGACGTAATCAGCCCCAGCATTTT.

V usage is TRBV7-9 and J usage is TRBJ2-2; no clear D. V lost 5 bases and J lost 7, with 5 bases in between. Germline CDR1 SEHNR, CDR2 FQNEAQ (reference sequence). The CDR3 consists of 11 residues. The CDR3 sequence is CASSPFGELFF. Written as DNA, the CDR3 is TGTGCCAGCAGCCCGTTCGGGGAGCTGTTTTTT.

This clone was seen a few times. This sequence joins TRBV4-1 and TRBJ2-7; tentative D call: TRBD2 (5 bases). The CDR3 runs to 16 residues. The germline V gene encodes CDR1 MGHRA and CDR2 YSYEKL. Trimming left V 6 bases short and J 3 bases short, with 21 bases between. CDR3 loop: CASRPDWKRENYEQYF. CDR3 nucleotides: TGCGCCAGCAGGCCCGATTGGAAGAGGGAGAACTACGAGCAGTACTTC.

The chain has TRBV19 and TRBJ2-1; 9 bases align to TRBD2. This CDR3 spans 14 amino acids. The ends lost 2 bases at V and 12 bases at J; junction bases unmatched: 8. Germline-derived CDR1 and CDR2 are LNHDA and SQIVND (reference sequence). The CDR3 region is CASSIRGAGGGQFF. The CDR3 region has the DNA TGTGCCAGTAGTATACGGGGAGCGGGAGGCGGGCAGTTCTTC.